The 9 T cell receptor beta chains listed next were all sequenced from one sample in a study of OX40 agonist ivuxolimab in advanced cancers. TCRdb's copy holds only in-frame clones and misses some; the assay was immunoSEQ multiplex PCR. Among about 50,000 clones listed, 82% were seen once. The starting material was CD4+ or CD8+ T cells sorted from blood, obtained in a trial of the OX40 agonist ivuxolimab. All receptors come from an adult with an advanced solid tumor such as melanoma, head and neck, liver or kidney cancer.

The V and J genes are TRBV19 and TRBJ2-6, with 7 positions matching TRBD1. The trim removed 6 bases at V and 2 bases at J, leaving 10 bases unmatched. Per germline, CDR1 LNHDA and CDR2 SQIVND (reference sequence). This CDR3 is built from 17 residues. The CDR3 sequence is CASSLTGKGTGANVLTF. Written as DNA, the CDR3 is TGTGCCAGTAGCTTGACAGGGAAGGGGACTGGGGCCAACGTCCTGACTTTC.

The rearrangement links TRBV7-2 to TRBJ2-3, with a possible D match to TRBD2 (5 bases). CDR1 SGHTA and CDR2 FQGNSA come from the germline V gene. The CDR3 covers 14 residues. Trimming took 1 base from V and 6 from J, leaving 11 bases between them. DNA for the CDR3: TGTGCCAGCAGCTTAGACCGGGGATCGGATACGCAGTATTTT. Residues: CASSLDRGSDTQYF.

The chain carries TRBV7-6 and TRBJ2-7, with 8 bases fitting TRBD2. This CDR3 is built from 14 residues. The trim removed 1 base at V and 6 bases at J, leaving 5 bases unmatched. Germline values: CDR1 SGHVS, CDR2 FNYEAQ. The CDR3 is CASSLGSGGGEQYF. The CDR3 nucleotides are TGTGCCAGCAGCTTAGGAAGCGGGGGCGGCGAGCAGTACTTC.

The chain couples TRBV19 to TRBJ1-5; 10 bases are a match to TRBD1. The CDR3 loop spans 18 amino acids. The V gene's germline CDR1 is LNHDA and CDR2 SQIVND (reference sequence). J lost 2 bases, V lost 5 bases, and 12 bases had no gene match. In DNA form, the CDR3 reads TGTGCCAGTAGTTCTCTTACCACCGGGACAGGGGGCAATCAGCCCCAGCATTTT. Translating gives CASSSLTTGTGGNQPQHF. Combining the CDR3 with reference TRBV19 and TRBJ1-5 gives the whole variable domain DGGITQSPKYLFRKEGQNVTLSCEQNLNHDAMYWYRQDPGQGLRLIYYSQIVNDFQKGDIAEGYSVSREKKESFPLTVTSAQKNPTAFYLCASSSLTTGTGGNQPQHFGDGTRLSIL.

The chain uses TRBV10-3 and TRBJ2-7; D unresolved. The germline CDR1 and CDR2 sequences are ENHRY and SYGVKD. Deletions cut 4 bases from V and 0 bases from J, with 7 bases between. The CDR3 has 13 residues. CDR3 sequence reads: CAISVVASYEQYF. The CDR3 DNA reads TGTGCCATCAGTGTGGTCGCCTCCTACGAGCAGTACTTC.

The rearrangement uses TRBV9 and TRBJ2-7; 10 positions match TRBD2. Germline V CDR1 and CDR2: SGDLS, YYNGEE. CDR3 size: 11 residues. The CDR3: CASGGAYEQYF. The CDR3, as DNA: TGTGCGAGCGGGGGGGCGTACGAGCAGTACTTC.

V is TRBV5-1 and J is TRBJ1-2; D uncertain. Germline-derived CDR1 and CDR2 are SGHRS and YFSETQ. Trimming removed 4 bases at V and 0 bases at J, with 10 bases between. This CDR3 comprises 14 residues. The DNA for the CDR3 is TGCGCCAGCAGCCAGTATTTAGCTAACTATGGCTACACCTTC. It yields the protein CASSQYLANYGYTF. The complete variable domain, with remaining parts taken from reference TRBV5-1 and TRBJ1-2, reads KAGVTQTPRYLIKTRGQQVTLSCSPISGHRSVSWYQQTPGQGLQFLFEYFSETQRNKGNFPGRFSGRQFSNSRSEMNVSTLELGDSALYLCASSQYLANYGYTFGSGTRLTVV.

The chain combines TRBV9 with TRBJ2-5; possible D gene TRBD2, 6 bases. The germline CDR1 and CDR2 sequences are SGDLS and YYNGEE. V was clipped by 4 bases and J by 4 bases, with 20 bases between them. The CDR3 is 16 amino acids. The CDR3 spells CASSRDVGGSVETQYF. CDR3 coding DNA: TGTGCCAGCAGCAGAGATGTGGGAGGCAGCGTAGAGACCCAGTACTTC.

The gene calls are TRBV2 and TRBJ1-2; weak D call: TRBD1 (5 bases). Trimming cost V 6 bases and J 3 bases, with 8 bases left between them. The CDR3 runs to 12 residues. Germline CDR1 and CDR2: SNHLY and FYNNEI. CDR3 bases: TGTGCCAGCAGGGACATCTACTATGGCTACACCTTC. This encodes CASRDIYYGYTF.